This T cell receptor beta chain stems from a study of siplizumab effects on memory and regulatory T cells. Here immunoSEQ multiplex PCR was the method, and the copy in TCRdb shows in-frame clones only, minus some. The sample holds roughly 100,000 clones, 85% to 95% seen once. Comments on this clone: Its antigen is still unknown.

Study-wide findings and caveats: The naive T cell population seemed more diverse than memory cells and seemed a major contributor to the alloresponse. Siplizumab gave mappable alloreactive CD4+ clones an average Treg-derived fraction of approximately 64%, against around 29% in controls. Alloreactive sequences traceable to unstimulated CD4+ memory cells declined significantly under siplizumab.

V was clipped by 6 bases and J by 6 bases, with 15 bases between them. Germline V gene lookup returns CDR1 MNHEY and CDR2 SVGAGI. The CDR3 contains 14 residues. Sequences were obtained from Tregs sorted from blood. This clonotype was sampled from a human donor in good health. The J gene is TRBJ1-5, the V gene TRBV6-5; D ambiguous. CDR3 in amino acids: CASRRHSGSQPQHF. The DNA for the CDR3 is TGTGCCAGCAGGCGACACTCGGGCAGTCAGCCCCAGCATTTT.